The 24 T cell receptor beta chains presented below share a single source sample, sequenced in a study of OX40 agonist ivuxolimab in advanced cancers. Libraries were built with the immunoSEQ multiplex PCR assay. TCRdb stores this immuneACCESS table with in-frame sequences only. Part of the clones is absent; in the studies checked, under half of the shortfall reflects unresolved V genes, and no reason is known for the rest. The sample has about 83,000 clones on record, around four fifths of them singletons. More than 1.5% of the sample is in the top ten clones. The sample consisted of CD4+ or CD8+ T cells sorted from blood, taken in a trial of the OX40 agonist ivuxolimab. These TCRs come from an adult with an advanced solid tumor such as melanoma, head and neck, liver or kidney cancer.

In this sample, this clone turned up once. This chain links TRBV6-6 with TRBJ2-7; 10 bases agree with TRBD1. This CDR3 is 15 amino acids long. Trimming removed 6 bases from V and 4 bases from J; junction bases left unmatched: 9. Germline V gene sequence: CDR1 MNHNY, CDR2 SVGAGI (reference sequence). The CDR3 DNA reads as TGTGCCAGCAGCCCCCCAAGGACAGGGGGTTACGAGCAGTACTTC. Its protein product is CASSPPRTGGYEQYF.

V usage is TRBV9 and J usage is TRBJ1-3, with D hard to call. CDR1 is SGDLS, CDR2 YYNGEE, per germline. The CDR3 runs to 15 residues. V was pared by 0 bases and J by 0 bases, with 7 bases between. CDR3 amino acids: CASSVEGGSGNTIYF. As DNA, the CDR3 is TGTGCCAGCAGCGTAGAGGGCGGCTCTGGAAACACCATATATTTT.

The chain is built from TRBV7-2 and TRBJ1-6; weak D call: TRBD1 (5 bases). The germline CDR1 and CDR2 sequences are SGHTA and FQGNSA. The CDR3 length is 15 residues. V lost 1 base to trimming and J lost 6 bases, with 10 bases between them. In nucleotides, the CDR3 is TGTGCCAGCAGCTTAGTTGGGGACCTTAATTCACCCCTCCACTTT. It is translated as CASSLVGDLNSPLHF.

The chain combines TRBV18 with TRBJ1-6; 7 bases are a match to TRBD1. Germline CDR1 KGHSH, CDR2 LQKENI. Trimming at V came to 3 bases and at J to 7 bases, leaving 6 bases not matched to a gene. The CDR3 is made up of 15 amino acids. In nucleotides, the CDR3 is TGTGCCAGCTCACCCTTTGGACAGGAGAATTCACCCCTCCACTTT. Translating gives CASSPFGQENSPLHF. The full variable domain, its missing parts supplied by reference TRBV18 and TRBJ1-6, is NAGVMQNPRHLVRRRGQEARLRCSPMKGHSHVYWYRQLPEEGLKFMVYLQKENIIDESGMPKERFSAEFPKEGPSILRIQQVVRGDSAAYFCASSPFGQENSPLHFGNGTRLTVT.

This chain connects TRBV19 to TRBJ1-4; no clear D gene. The CDR3 is 13 amino acids. Trimming removed 11 bases from V and 5 bases from J, with 15 bases in between. The germline gives CDR1 LNHDA, CDR2 SQIVND (reference sequence). CDR3 bases: TGTGCCGGCTCGTCGGGGAGGAATGAAAAACTGTTTTTT. It is translated as CAGSSGRNEKLFF. Using reference TRBV19 and TRBJ1-4 for the parts outside the CDR3, the full variable domain is DGGITQSPKYLFRKEGQNVTLSCEQNLNHDAMYWYRQDPGQGLRLIYYSQIVNDFQKGDIAEGYSVSREKKESFPLTVTSAQKNPTAFYLCAGSSGRNEKLFFGSGTQLSVL.

The V gene is TRBV5-6, the J gene TRBJ1-4, with a tentative D call TRBD1 (6 bases). The V gene lost 2 bases and the J gene lost 8 bases, with 13 bases spanning the gap. The CDR3 loop spans 14 amino acids. Germline assignment: CDR1 SGHDT and CDR2 YYEEEE. The CDR3 DNA is TGTGCCAGCAGCTTAACAGGGTTAGAAGAAAAACTGTTTTTT. It translates to CASSLTGLEEKLFF.

This clone has only a few counts. The chain joins TRBV23-1 to TRBJ1-6; D possibly corresponds to TRBD1 (5 bases). TRBV23-1 is placed among ORFs of uncertain function. Trimming pared 3 bases from V and 4 bases from J, leaving 22 bases between. The CDR3 is 19 residues long. DNA for the CDR3: TGCGCCAGCAGTCACCCCGAAAAAGGGAAGAAGGGGTATAATTCACCCCTCCACTTT. Translation: CASSHPEKGKKGYNSPLHF.

This chain uses TRBV7-3 with TRBJ2-1; D unclear. Germline CDR1 is SGHTA and CDR2 is FQGTGA. The V gene lost 2 bases and the J gene lost 2 bases, with 7 bases spanning the gap. The CDR3 runs 14 residues. CDR3 amino acids: CASSLGPPYNEQFF. The CDR3 DNA reads as TGTGCCAGCAGCTTAGGACCCCCCTACAATGAGCAGTTCTTC.

The V call is TRBV5-1, the J call TRBJ1-6; the match to TRBD1 covers 9 bases. From germline, CDR1 is SGHRS and CDR2 YFSETQ. The length of the CDR3 is 17 residues. Losses at the gene ends were 2 bases for V and 6 bases for J; bases not matched to a gene: 9. The CDR3 spells CASSLLQQGASNSPLHF. The CDR3 DNA follows: TGCGCCAGCAGCTTACTTCAACAGGGGGCCTCTAATTCACCCCTCCACTTT. Variable domain in full (rest from reference TRBV5-1 and TRBJ1-6): KAGVTQTPRYLIKTRGQQVTLSCSPISGHRSVSWYQQTPGQGLQFLFEYFSETQRNKGNFPGRFSGRQFSNSRSEMNVSTLELGDSALYLCASSLLQQGASNSPLHFGNGTRLTVT.

This clone was observed a few times. This sequence joins TRBV20-1 and TRBJ1-1; D unclear. This CDR3 spans 11 amino acids. Germline CDR1 and CDR2: DFQATT and SNEGSKA (reference sequence). Between the trimmed V and J ends, which lost 2 bases and 8 bases, there was a span of 9 bases. The CDR3 loop is CSARRHAEAFF. As DNA, the CDR3 is TGCAGTGCTAGACGACATGCAGAAGCTTTCTTT.

This clone was seen once. The chain employs TRBV27 and TRBJ1-2; D unresolved. Germline V CDR1 and CDR2: MNHEY, SMNVEV (reference sequence). The CDR3 is made up of 14 amino acids. V shed 3 bases and J shed 6 bases, with 14 bases lying between them. The CDR3 region is CASSFSPRTNGYTF. CDR3 nucleotide sequence: TGTGCCAGCAGTTTCTCCCCTCGGACGAATGGCTACACCTTC.

The rearrangement links TRBV5-6 to TRBJ1-2; TRBD1 matches 12 bases. V lost 0 bases, J lost 6 bases, and 3 bases stayed unmatched. Germline V gene lookup returns CDR1 SGHDT and CDR2 YYEEEE. The CDR3 sequence is 15 residues long. The CDR3: CASSLAGTGGHGYTF. DNA of the CDR3: TGTGCCAGCAGCTTGGCGGGGACAGGGGGCCATGGCTACACCTTC. The entire variable domain, with the rest obtained from reference TRBV5-6 and TRBJ1-2, is as follows: DAGVTQSPTHLIKTRGQQVTLRCSPKSGHDTVSWYQQALGQGPQFIFQYYEEEERQRGNFPDRFSGHQFPNYSSELNVNALLLGDSALYLCASSLAGTGGHGYTFGSGTRLTVV.

The V gene is TRBV5-1, the J gene TRBJ1-6, with 8 nucleotides matching TRBD1. The CDR3 is 15 residues long. In germline, CDR1 is SGHRS, CDR2 YFSETQ. V dropped 0 bases and J dropped 10; count of bases not matched to a gene: 6. The CDR3 coding sequence is TGCGCCAGCAGCTTGGGGGACAGGAGCGGGTCACCCCTCCACTTT. As protein: CASSLGDRSGSPLHF. Filled out from reference TRBV5-1 and TRBJ1-6, the complete variable domain reads KAGVTQTPRYLIKTRGQQVTLSCSPISGHRSVSWYQQTPGQGLQFLFEYFSETQRNKGNFPGRFSGRQFSNSRSEMNVSTLELGDSALYLCASSLGDRSGSPLHFGNGTRLTVT.

This clone was picked up a small number of times. The V and J genes are TRBV5-4 and TRBJ2-2; 8 bases map to TRBD2. This CDR3 is 16 amino acids long. Germline-derived CDR1 and CDR2 are SGHNT and YYREEE (reference sequence). The V segment lost 1 base and the J segment 3 bases; nucleotides outside the gene matches: 5. Here the CDR3 DNA reads TGTGCCAGCAGCTTGTCAAGCGGGGGAGACACCGGGGAGCTGTTTTTT. Translation: CASSLSSGGDTGELFF. The full variable domain, its missing parts supplied by reference TRBV5-4 and TRBJ2-2, is ETGVTQSPTHLIKTRGQQVTLRCSSQSGHNTVSWYQQALGQGPQFIFQYYREEENGRGNFPPRFSGLQFPNYSSELNVNALELDDSALYLCASSLSSGGDTGELFFGEGSRLTVL.

The V gene is TRBV5-6, the J gene TRBJ2-7; D is undetermined. The CDR3 has 13 amino acids. Germline values: CDR1 SGHDT, CDR2 YYEEEE. Trimming pared 1 base from V and 1 base from J, leaving 6 bases between. CDR3 amino acids: CASSLLVSYEQYF. DNA for the CDR3: TGTGCCAGCAGCTTGTTAGTTTCCTACGAGCAGTACTTC.

The chain joins TRBV28 to TRBJ1-2, with 9 bases that match TRBD1. The CDR3 extends over 16 amino acids. V lost 5 bases and J lost 0; bases outside the gene matches: 7. Germline CDR1 reads MDHEN; CDR2 reads SYDVKM. CDR3 residues: CASSVTGGDTNYGYTF. The CDR3 DNA follows: TGTGCCAGCAGTGTCACAGGGGGCGATACTAACTATGGCTACACCTTC.

The J gene is TRBJ1-2, the V gene TRBV7-9, with 7 bases identical to TRBD1. V was pared by 2 bases and J by 7 bases, with 7 bases of the junction left unmatched. This CDR3 has 14 amino acids. The germline CDR1 and CDR2 sequences are SEHNR and FQNEAQ (reference sequence). In nucleotides, the CDR3 is TGTGCCAGCAGCTTACAAGGGGGCAGGGCTGGCTACACCTTC. As protein: CASSLQGGRAGYTF.

This chain connects TRBV9 to TRBJ2-1; TRBD1 might be the D (6 bases). The CDR3 spans 15 residues. V lost 5 bases, J lost 2 bases, and 14 bases lay in between. The germline CDR1 and CDR2 sequences are SGDLS and YYNGEE. CDR3 sequence: CASSLDGTPYNEQFF. The CDR3 DNA reads TGTGCCAGCAGTCTAGACGGGACACCCTACAATGAGCAGTTCTTC.

J is TRBJ2-1 and V is TRBV9; 13 bases are a match to TRBD2. The CDR3 runs to 14 residues. CDR1 is SGDLS, CDR2 YYNGEE, per germline. Losses at the gene ends were 4 bases for V and 9 bases for J; bases not matched to a gene: 4. The CDR3, as DNA: TGTGCCAGCAGCTCACTAGCGGGGGGGCGTGAGCAGTTCTTC. Translation gives CASSSLAGGREQFF.

A word on this clone: A much larger clone differs by one base, so this may be a read error. J is TRBJ1-4 and V is TRBV5-1; TRBD1 might be the D (5 bases). The V end lost 2 bases, the J end lost 7 bases, and 12 bases lay between the germline ends. The CDR3 is 14 residues long. Germline assignment: CDR1 SGHRS and CDR2 YFSETQ. In nucleotides, the CDR3 is TGCGCCAGCAGCTTCCTCAGGGCCGGTGAAAAACTGTTTTTT. Translating gives CASSFLRAGEKLFF. Full variable domain (remainder filled in from reference TRBV5-1 and TRBJ1-4): KAGVTQTPRYLIKTRGQQVTLSCSPISGHRSVSWYQQTPGQGLQFLFEYFSETQRNKGNFPGRFSGRQFSNSRSEMNVSTLELGDSALYLCASSFLRAGEKLFFGSGTQLSVL.

The chain links TRBV7-8 to TRBJ1-6; D is perhaps TRBD1 (6 bases). This CDR3 region has 16 residues. Trimming stripped 2 bases from V and 14 bases from J, with 22 bases between. Germline assignment: CDR1 SGHVS and CDR2 FQNEAQ. The chain's CDR3 is CASSLFGQGPGEALHF. The CDR3 nucleotides read TGTGCCAGCAGCTTATTTGGGCAGGGGCCGGGAGAGGCCCTCCACTTT.

This clone occurred once. The chain couples TRBV6-5 to TRBJ2-1, with 11 bases aligning to TRBD2. V shed 5 bases, J shed 10 bases, and the junction held 10 bases outside the gene matches. Germline values: CDR1 MNHEY, CDR2 SVGAGI. There are 15 residues in the CDR3. CDR3 amino acids: CASSHLSGGAKEQFF. The CDR3 coding sequence is TGTGCCAGCAGTCATCTTAGCGGGGGGGCCAAGGAGCAGTTCTTC.

The genes are TRBV4-1 and TRBJ2-2; TRBD1 matches at 9 bases. CDR1 MGHRA and CDR2 YSYEKL come from the germline V gene. V shed 3 bases and J 4 bases; nucleotides not matched to a gene: 9. CDR3 length: 17 amino acids. CDR3 amino acids: CASSQLSGTGSTGELFF. CDR3 DNA: TGCGCCAGCAGCCAGCTCTCCGGGACAGGGTCCACCGGGGAGCTGTTTTTT.

In this sample, this clone turned up a few times. The chain joins TRBV11-2 to TRBJ2-5, with no clear D. V lost 0 bases and J 7 bases, leaving 9 bases between the germline ends. The CDR3 sequence is 13 residues long. The V gene's germline CDR1 is SGHAT and CDR2 FQNNGV. CDR3 sequence reads: CASSLDPHGTQYF. The CDR3 DNA reads as TGTGCCAGCAGCTTAGACCCGCACGGGACCCAGTACTTC.